These T cell receptor beta chains were read from a single sample in a study of blood T cell repertoires in COVID-19. Libraries were prepared by immunoSEQ multiplex PCR; TCRdb keeps only in-frame clonotypes and omits some of them. The table has 200,000 to 250,000 clones, approximately 83% seen once; the top ten hold roughly 2%. Sequencing was carried out using peripheral blood. The receptors were gathered from a man in his thirties or forties who had recovered from COVID-19. Both conserved end residues are part of each CDR3. The D gene is left open where the match is weak. Rows give clone size only sometimes, using once, few, many, or a class for an expanded clone.

TRBD1 - TRBJ2-1 TRBV27 CASRTGGLEQFF TGTGCCAGCCGCACAGGGGGGCTTGAGCAGTTCTTC
- - TRBJ1-1 TRBV2 CASNSEAFF TGTGCCAGCAACAGTGAAGCTTTCTTT
TRBD1 - TRBJ1-2 TRBV6-5 CASSFTTGARGGYTF TGTGCCAGCAGTTTCACGACAGGGGCCAGAGGTGGCTACACCTTC
- - TRBJ1-2 TRBV27 CASSLSASGVYGYTF TGTGCCAGCAGTTTATCGGCCTCAGGGGTCTATGGCTACACCTTC
- - TRBJ2-2 TRBV7-3 CASSSPRESNTGELFF TGTGCCAGCAGCTCCCCACGGGAATCGAACACCGGGGAGCTGTTTTTT
TRBD1 - TRBJ2-1 TRBV2 CASSLGQGEINEQFF TGTGCCAGCAGCCTCGGACAGGGGGAAATCAATGAGCAGTTCTTC
TRBD2 - TRBJ2-1 TRBV7-3 CASSSSGIYNEQFF TGTGCCAGCAGCTCTAGCGGAATTTACAATGAGCAGTTCTTC
- once TRBJ1-2 TRBV25-1 CASLGQNYGYTF TGTGCCAGCCTTGGACAGAACTATGGCTACACCTTC
TRBD1 - TRBJ1-1 TRBV7-2 CASSLSGGLGAFF TGTGCCAGCAGCTTGTCAGGGGGCCTGGGGGCTTTCTTT
- - TRBJ1-1 TRBV18 CASSSQGLGTEAFF TGTGCCAGCTCCTCTCAGGGGCTGGGCACTGAAGCTTTCTTT
- - TRBJ2-3 TRBV6-4 CASSLKPETPDTQYF TGTGCCAGCAGCCTAAAACCGGAGACGCCAGATACGCAGTATTTT
- - TRBJ2-5 TRBV9 CASSVATGQETQYF TGTGCCAGCAGCGTAGCTACAGGCCAAGAGACCCAGTACTTC
TRBD2 - TRBJ2-1 TRBV5-1 CASSLPLAGGLNEQFF TGCGCCAGCAGCCTACCACTAGCGGGGGGGCTCAATGAGCAGTTCTTC
- once TRBJ1-2 TRBV5-6 CASSLPGQYGYTF TGTGCCAGCAGCTTGCCAGGGCAATATGGCTACACCTTC
- - TRBJ1-1 TRBV18 CASSPFEGSYTEAFF TGTGCCAGCTCACCATTTGAAGGGAGTTACACTGAAGCTTTCTTT